These T cell receptor beta chains were read from a single sample in a study of shared clonotypes between healthy human individuals. Using immunoSEQ multiplex PCR, the repertoire was profiled, and TCRdb retains in-frame clones only, with some absent. The sample yields over 2 million clones, over 85% seen once. The sample consisted of naive CD4+ T cells sorted from blood. The receptors derive from a man aged 18-30 years in good health. CDR3s include the opening cysteine and the closing phenylalanine or tryptophan. The D gene is left open where the match is weak. Only part of the rows carry a size: once, few, many, or a class if the clone is expanded.

>-|TRBJ1-2|TRBD1|TRBV5-4
CASSSRTGPDGYTF
TGTGCCAGCAGCTCCCGGACAGGGCCGGATGGCTACACCTTC
>-|TRBJ1-1|-|TRBV6-5
CASSPGRGVEAFF
TGTGCCAGCAGCCCCGGGCGGGGAGTTGAAGCTTTCTTT
>once|TRBJ1-5|-|TRBV6-5
CASSQSRNQPQHF
TGTGCCAGCAGTCAAAGTAGAAATCAGCCCCAGCATTTT
>-|TRBJ2-5|TRBD2|TRBV5-1
CASSVGTSGTVLETQYF
TGCGCCAGCAGCGTCGGGACTAGCGGGACTGTACTGGAGACCCAGTACTTC
>-|TRBJ2-1|-|TRBV11-2
CASSSQKGGSYNEQFF
TGTGCCAGCAGCTCCCAGAAGGGGGGCTCCTACAATGAGCAGTTCTTC
>-|TRBJ1-6|-|TRBV2
CASRGGAGQPNSPLHF
TGTGCCAGCAGAGGGGGGGCCGGACAGCCAAATTCACCCCTCCACTTT
>-|TRBJ1-4|TRBD1|TRBV5-4
CASSLNRGGEKLFF
TGTGCCAGCAGCTTGAACAGGGGCGGTGAAAAACTGTTTTTT
>-|TRBJ2-5|-|TRBV11-2
CASTAGTNNAETQYF
TGTGCCAGCACGGCCGGTACCAACAATGCGGAGACCCAGTACTTC
>-|TRBJ2-5|-|TRBV5-4
CASSTGVPLETQYF
TGTGCCAGCAGTACGGGGGTCCCATTGGAGACCCAGTACTTC
>once|TRBJ2-1|TRBD2|TRBV11-2
CASSLGRLAGNEQFF
TGTGCCAGCAGCTTAGGACGACTAGCGGGAAATGAGCAGTTCTTC
>-|TRBJ2-1|-|TRBV20-1
CSARVVNEQFF
TGCAGTGCTAGAGTAGTCAATGAGCAGTTCTTC
>-|TRBJ2-1|TRBD1|TRBV11-2
CASSWRRTGLAGEQFF
TGTGCCAGCAGCTGGAGGAGGACAGGCTTGGCGGGTGAGCAGTTCTTC
>-|TRBJ2-1|-|TRBV14
CASSPLGNSYNEQFF
TGTGCCAGCAGCCCACTGGGTAACTCCTACAATGAGCAGTTCTTC
>-|TRBJ2-3|TRBD2|TRBV7-6
CASSLVQAGGDTQYF
TGTGCCAGCAGCTTAGTTCAAGCGGGGGGTGATACGCAGTATTTT
>-|TRBJ2-2|-|TRBV12-1
CASSGWDRKNTGELFF
TGTGCCAGCAGCGGGTGGGACAGAAAGAACACCGGGGAGCTGTTTTTT
>-|TRBJ1-2|-|TRBV7-9
CASSLGSGNYGYTF
TGTGCCAGCAGCTTAGGGTCAGGAAACTATGGCTACACCTTC
>-|TRBJ1-6|-|TRBV18
CASSRDTNSPLHF
TGTGCCAGCTCACGCGACACTAATTCACCCCTCCACTTT
>-|TRBJ2-5|TRBD1|TRBV10-3
CAISESNGQVIETQYF
TGTGCCATCAGTGAGTCGAATGGACAGGTTATCGAGACCCAGTACTTC
>once|TRBJ1-4|-|TRBV5-3
CARSLAGTATNEKLFF
TGTGCCAGAAGCTTGGCCGGGACTGCAACTAATGAAAAACTGTTTTTT
>-|TRBJ2-7|-|TRBV29-1
CSVAQDSYEQYF
TGCAGCGTTGCCCAGGACTCCTACGAGCAGTACTTC
>-|TRBJ1-3|TRBD1|TRBV5-1
CASSRTGVDGNTIYF
TGCGCCAGCAGCCGCACAGGGGTAGATGGAAACACCATATATTTT
>-|TRBJ2-1|TRBD2|TRBV4-1
CASSPYRGTSGGLGFF
TGCGCCAGCAGCCCCTACAGAGGGACTAGCGGGGGGCTGGGGTTCTTC
>-|TRBJ2-3|-|TRBV6-5
CASSYGEGRGTQYF
TGTGCCAGCAGTTACGGCGAGGGCAGAGGTACGCAGTATTTT
>-|TRBJ1-5|-|TRBV5-1
CASSLERDQPQHF
TGCGCCAGCAGCTTGGAAAGGGATCAGCCCCAGCATTTT
>-|TRBJ2-3|-|TRBV2
CASSPQGNTQYF
TGTGCCAGCAGTCCTCAGGGAAATACGCAGTATTTT
>once|TRBJ2-3|TRBD2|TRBV2
CASREEGLVDTDTQYF
TGTGCCAGCAGGGAGGAGGGACTAGTTGACACAGATACGCAGTATTTT
>-|TRBJ2-7|-|TRBV18
CASSPPRTGSEQYF
TGTGCCAGCTCACCACCGCGCACAGGGTCCGAGCAGTACTTC
>-|TRBJ2-7|-|TRBV6-5
CASRRGHLSYEQYF
TGTGCCAGCAGACGTGGACACCTCTCCTACGAGCAGTACTTC
>-|TRBJ1-1|-|TRBV28
CASSSPAAGMNTEAFF
TGTGCCAGCAGTTCCCCGGCGGCGGGGATGAACACTGAAGCTTTCTTT
>-|TRBJ2-7|-|TRBV28
CASSLAGAYFSEQYF
TGTGCCAGCAGTTTGGCGGGGGCGTACTTTTCCGAGCAGTACTTC
>once|TRBJ2-1|TRBD2|TRBV2
CASSELAGGRDEQFF
TGTGCCAGCAGTGAACTAGCGGGAGGGAGGGATGAGCAGTTCTTC
>-|TRBJ2-7|-|TRBV6-5
CASSPTGSKQYF
TGTGCCAGCAGCCCCACAGGGTCTAAGCAGTACTTC
>-|TRBJ2-3|TRBD1|TRBV5-1
CASSLGWTGGTDTQYF
TGCGCCAGCAGCTTGGGATGGACAGGGGGCACAGATACGCAGTATTTT
>-|TRBJ2-1|-|TRBV25-1
CASSGALKGGKAYNEQFF
TGTGCCAGCAGTGGGGCCCTTAAGGGGGGCAAGGCCTACAATGAGCAGTTCTTC
>-|TRBJ1-1|-|TRBV11-2
CASSLDSTMNTEAFF
TGTGCCAGCAGCTTAGATTCCACGATGAACACTGAAGCTTTCTTT
>-|TRBJ1-2|TRBD1|TRBV7-8
CASSSRTGTNYGYTF
TGTGCCAGCAGCTCCCGGACAGGGACTAACTATGGCTACACCTTC
>-|TRBJ1-5|-|TRBV6-1
CASSEAPRQPQHF
TGTGCCAGCAGTGAAGCGCCGCGGCAGCCCCAGCATTTT
>-|TRBJ2-7|TRBD1|TRBV2
CASSNHPQGTGSYEQYF
TGTGCCAGCAGCAATCATCCCCAAGGGACAGGGTCCTACGAGCAGTACTTC
>-|TRBJ2-1|-|TRBV5-4
CASSQGQGGSYEQFF
TGTGCCAGCAGTCAGGGGCAGGGGGGGTCATATGAGCAGTTCTTC
>-|TRBJ2-3|-|TRBV28
CASSLSTGSGRDTQYF
TGTGCCAGCAGTTTATCAACAGGGAGCGGGCGGGATACGCAGTATTTT
>-|TRBJ2-3|TRBD1|TRBV6-1
CASSVTGVGGDTQYF
TGTGCCAGCAGTGTTACAGGGGTTGGTGGAGATACGCAGTATTTT
>once|TRBJ2-2|-|TRBV2
CASIGLSGAGELFF
TGTGCCAGCATTGGACTATCGGGGGCCGGGGAGCTGTTTTTT
>-|TRBJ1-1|-|TRBV5-8
CASSLTLNTEAFF
TGTGCCAGTTCTTTAACGCTGAACACTGAAGCTTTCTTT
>-|TRBJ2-6|-|TRBV18
CASSSGQPGANVLTF
TGTGCCAGCTCATCGGGGCAGCCCGGGGCCAACGTCCTGACTTTC
>-|TRBJ2-2|TRBD1|TRBV2
CASSEQGQGTGELFF
TGTGCCAGCAGTGAGCAGGGACAGGGGACCGGGGAGCTGTTTTTT
>-|TRBJ1-4|-|TRBV6-1
CASSEGIGEKLFF
TGTGCCAGCAGTGAAGGAATCGGTGAAAAACTGTTTTTT
>-|TRBJ2-3|-|TRBV7-9
CVLQVNSGTQYF
TGTGTCCTACAGGTGAACTCTGGTACGCAGTATTTT
>-|TRBJ2-6|-|TRBV7-9
CASSFPRDVLSSGANVLTF
TGTGCCAGCAGCTTCCCCCGGGACGTTTTGTCCTCTGGGGCCAACGTCCTGACTTTC
>-|TRBJ2-7|TRBD1|TRBV7-9
CASSLATGTGTHEQYF
TGTGCCAGCAGCTTAGCGACCGGGACAGGGACACACGAGCAGTACTTC
>-|TRBJ2-7|-|TRBV28
CASSATQGLSYEQYF
TGTGCCAGCAGTGCCACCCAGGGTCTTTCCTACGAGCAGTACTTC
>once|TRBJ2-5|-|TRBV7-9
CASRTTGRGETQYF
TGTGCCAGCAGAACAACCGGGAGAGGAGAGACCCAGTACTTC
>-|TRBJ2-5|TRBD1|TRBV5-1
CASSGGQPGETQYF
TGCGCCAGCAGCGGGGGACAGCCGGGTGAGACCCAGTACTTC
>once|TRBJ2-2|-|TRBV7-9
CASSKTGRTGELFF
TGTGCCAGCAGCAAGACAGGGAGGACCGGGGAGCTGTTTTTT
>-|TRBJ1-1|-|TRBV10-3
CAISERGAGTEAFF
TGTGCCATCAGTGAGAGGGGGGCTGGCACTGAAGCTTTCTTT
>-|TRBJ2-5|TRBD2|TRBV25-1
CASRPSGTPGQTQYF
TGTGCCAGCCGACCTAGCGGGACCCCTGGGCAGACCCAGTACTTC
>-|TRBJ2-4|TRBD2|TRBV18
CASSPPLAGGTKNIQYF
TGTGCCAGCTCACCACCCCTAGCGGGAGGGACCAAAAACATTCAGTACTTC
>-|TRBJ2-5|TRBD2|TRBV5-4
CASSLPTSGRVQETQYF
TGTGCCAGCAGCCTCCCGACGAGCGGGAGAGTCCAAGAGACCCAGTACTTC
>-|TRBJ1-1|-|TRBV2
CASTLNGLNTEAFF
TGTGCCAGCACCCTGAACGGCTTGAACACTGAAGCTTTCTTT
>-|TRBJ1-1|-|TRBV7-9
CASSLETGEAFF
TGTGCCAGCAGCTTAGAGACAGGCGAGGCTTTCTTT